A selection of T cell receptor beta chains follows, all from one sample in a study of blood T cell repertoires in COVID-19. Data came from immunoSEQ multiplex PCR; TCRdb stores just in-frame clones and leaves some out. The table has 140,000 or so clones, more than 75% seen once. Specimen: PBMCs or T cells enriched from blood (not recorded which). The receptors here all came from a man aged 55 to 70 who had recovered from COVID-19. The CDR3 runs from the conserved cysteine through the conserved F or W. D genes are given only for firm matches. Not all rows give a size; the values are once, few, many and, for expanded clones, a class.

-	TRBV19	-	TRBJ2-7	TGTGCCAGTAGTTCATACCCGGCGGGTTATCGGGAGCAGTACTTC	CASSSYPAGYREQYF
few	TRBV19	TRBD2	TRBJ2-7	TGTGCCAGTAGTAGGGACTACTCCTACGAGCAGTACTTC	CASSRDYSYEQYF
-	TRBV18	TRBD1	TRBJ1-4	TGTGCCAGCTCACCGTCCCCGGACAGGGCCTTTGGAGGCGAAAAACTGTTTTTT	CASSPSPDRAFGGEKLFF
once	TRBV6-5	TRBD1	TRBJ1-5	TGTGCCAGCAGTATCCAGGGGGCTGGTCAGCCCCAGCATTTT	CASSIQGAGQPQHF
-	TRBV12-3/TRBV12-4	-	TRBJ2-1	TGTGCCAGCAGAACTGGACAGCAGCAGTTCTTC	CASRTGQQQFF
-	TRBV2	-	TRBJ1-2	TGTGCCAGCAGTGAAGTCGATTCGGGGGTCTCCTATGGCTACACCTTC	CASSEVDSGVSYGYTF
-	TRBV5-4	-	TRBJ1-6	TGTGCCAGCAGCTCCCAGACAGGCTCTAATTCACCCCTCCACTTT	CASSSQTGSNSPLHF
-	TRBV27	-	TRBJ2-7	TGTGCCAGCACTCCTTATGGACTGGGCCACGAGCAGTACTTC	CASTPYGLGHEQYF
once	TRBV13	-	TRBJ2-7	TGTGCCAGCAGTCGAGAGGTCAGCTACGAGCAGTACTTC	CASSREVSYEQYF
-	TRBV5-6	-	TRBJ2-7	TGTGCCAGCACCCAGGGGTCCTACGAGCAGTACTTC	CASTQGSYEQYF
-	TRBV6-5	TRBD1	TRBJ1-6	TGTGCCAGCAGCAGGGGGGCAGAGGGCGCGAGACCCCTCCACTTT	CASSRGAEGARPLHF
-	TRBV6-5	-	TRBJ1-5	TGTGCCAGCAGCTCATACGGGGTACAGCCCCAGCATTTT	CASSSYGVQPQHF
-	TRBV9	-	TRBJ1-3	TGTGCCAGCAGCGTAAAGGGAGGCCCTGGAAACACCATATATTTT	CASSVKGGPGNTIYF
-	TRBV10-3	-	TRBJ1-1	TGTGCCATCAGTGCTTCAGGGCTGGGGACTGAAGCTTTCTTT	CAISASGLGTEAFF
-	TRBV5-4	-	TRBJ1-2	TGTGCCAGCAGCTTAAGACAGGCGGGTGGCTACACCTTC	CASSLRQAGGYTF
-	TRBV7-2	-	TRBJ2-1	TGTGCCAGCAGCTTAATGGGGAGCAATGAGCAGTTCTTC	CASSLMGSNEQFF
-	TRBV7-6	-	TRBJ1-2	TGTGCCAGCAGCTTAAGGAGAAGCGATGGCTACACCTTC	CASSLRRSDGYTF
-	TRBV5-6	-	TRBJ2-5	TGTGCCAGCAGCAACATGGAGACCCAGTACTTC	CASSNMETQYF
-	TRBV7-6	TRBD2	TRBJ2-1	TGTGCCAGCACCCAGCACGGGGGGATCTATGAGCAGTTCTTC	CASTQHGGIYEQFF
-	TRBV5-1	-	TRBJ1-1	TGCGCCAGCAGCTTCCGGAGCACGAACACTGAAGCTTTCTTT	CASSFRSTNTEAFF
-	TRBV10-3	-	TRBJ1-2	TGTGCCATCACGTCAGCGCACTATGGCTACACCTTC	CAITSAHYGYTF
-	TRBV20-1	-	TRBJ1-2	TGCAGTGCTAGTCTCGGGATCCAATATGGCTACACCTTC	CSASLGIQYGYTF
-	TRBV7-9	-	TRBJ1-1	TGTGCCAGCAGCATGTACAGGGAGAACACTGAAGCTTTCTTT	CASSMYRENTEAFF
-	TRBV6-5	TRBD1	TRBJ1-2	TGTGCCAGCAGATTAGGACAGGACTATGGCTACACCTTC	CASRLGQDYGYTF
once	TRBV18	TRBD1	TRBJ2-2	TGTGCCAGCTCACCACTGACAGGGGCCGGGGAGCTGTTTTTT	CASSPLTGAGELFF
-	TRBV18	TRBD1	TRBJ2-7	TGTGCCAGCTCACCTATACCCGGGCAGGGGGCAGGCGAGCAGTACTTC	CASSPIPGQGAGEQYF
few	TRBV2	TRBD2	TRBJ2-5	TGTGCCAGCAGTGCTCCGGGAGGAAACCGGGGGACCCAGTACTTC	CASSAPGGNRGTQYF
-	TRBV5-1	TRBD2	TRBJ2-3	TGCGCCAGCAGCTTGGTTCTAGCGGGCTTCGCAGATACGCAGTATTTT	CASSLVLAGFADTQYF
-	TRBV6-5	-	TRBJ1-1	TGTGCCACCCACCTATTCAACACTGAAGCTTTCTTT	CATHLFNTEAFF
-	TRBV30	TRBD2	TRBJ2-7	TGTGCCTGGAGGGAAAGGGGGGGGACTAGCTACGAGCAGTACTTC	CAWRERGGTSYEQYF
-	TRBV6-1	-	TRBJ2-6	TGTGCCAGCAGTGTTTTGCGGGGCTCTGGGGCCAACGTCCTGACTTTC	CASSVLRGSGANVLTF
-	TRBV10-2	-	TRBJ1-2	TGCGCCAGCAGTGAGGGCCAGGTTGGCTACACCTTC	CASSEGQVGYTF
-	TRBV5-4	-	TRBJ2-7	TGTGCCAGCAGCAAAGACACTTACGAGCAGTACTTC	CASSKDTYEQYF
-	TRBV7-9	TRBD1	TRBJ2-6	TGTGCCAGCAGCCGTTCAGGACAGGGGACCGGGGCCAACGTCCTGACTTTC	CASSRSGQGTGANVLTF
-	TRBV5-6	-	TRBJ1-1	TGTGCCAGCAGCCTAGGACATTTGAACACTGAAGCTTTCTTT	CASSLGHLNTEAFF
-	TRBV28	TRBD1	TRBJ1-6	TGTGCCAGCAGTTTGAACCTCCGGGACAGGGTAGTCGGAACCCTCCACTTT	CASSLNLRDRVVGTLHF
-	TRBV7-9	TRBD1	TRBJ1-6	TGTGCCAGCAGCTTAGCGCTGACAGGGGGGAATTCACCCCTCCACTTT	CASSLALTGGNSPLHF
once	TRBV19	-	TRBJ1-5	TGTGCCAGTAGTATAGCGGGGAAGGGGAGGCAGCCCCAGCATTTT	CASSIAGKGRQPQHF
-	TRBV5-1	TRBD1	TRBJ2-1	TGCGCCAGCAGCCTGTCCCGGGACAGGGTAGGAGACTATGAGCAGTTCTTC	CASSLSRDRVGDYEQFF
-	TRBV5-4	TRBD1	TRBJ1-2	TGTGCCAGCAGCGACTTGAGGACAGGGGTTTATGGCTACACCTTC	CASSDLRTGVYGYTF
-	TRBV6-5	TRBD1	TRBJ2-1	TGTGCCAGCAGACGAGACAGGGCTTACAATGAGCAGTTCTTC	CASRRDRAYNEQFF
-	TRBV5-1	TRBD1	TRBJ2-5	TGCGCCAGCAGCAGGGGGACAGGCCAAGAGACCCAGTACTTC	CASSRGTGQETQYF